This T cell receptor (beta chain) was obtained from a study of blood T cell repertoires in COVID-19 (dated by TCRdb to the early 2020s). For context, the study as a whole: Samples from collaborators originated in the United States, Italy and Spain and spanned both the acute and convalescent phases of COVID-19. The material from the prospective study consisted of cDNA or gDNA derived from T cells, B-cell-depleted T cells, or PBMCs. The dataset comprised deeply sampled blood TCRbeta repertoires from subjects exposed to, actively infected with, or recovered from COVID-19. The repertoires were released in a freely available public database meant as a resource for research on the immune response to SARS-CoV-2. The samples were drawn from two sources: the first 160 participants of the ongoing ImmuneRACE study, and 1,254 subjects contributed by 6 global collaborators. The sample metadata nearly always contained a de-identified subject ID, COVID-19 status, age in years and sex. HLA class I and class II types, where available, came from metadata supplied by the sample provider rather than from assay-based typing. Broad study findings and their caveats: Clinical and demographic metadata were provided uncurated, with the amount varying by source and participant.

This clone appeared once. No antigen is known for it. No base quality values were provided; no much bigger clone lies one nucleotide off. Each collaborating institution followed its own protocols to collect whole blood in K2EDTA tubes. For TCRbeta analysis, collaborators shipped samples as frozen whole blood, isolated PBMCs, or DNA extracted from either of those sample types. The immunoSEQ Assay, a bias-controlled multiplex PCR, was used to amplify TCRbeta CDR3 regions from genomic DNA. Per the original workflow: The number of nucleated cells in each sample was estimated from the amplification of reference gene primers within the assay. Sequence reads were collapsed and filtered to measure the absolute abundance of every unique TCRbeta CDR3 rearrangement. For each sample, productive Simpson clonality was calculated as the square root of Simpson's diversity index over productive rearrangements. The table was pulled from immuneACCESS by TCRdb, which kept in-frame rearrangements only. Such tables lose some clones; where checked, under half of the loss comes from unresolved V genes, and the rest has no known cause. D and trimming were read from the DNA, whereas the V and J calls and clone size are those reported in that table. The sample table shows 23,000 or so clones, and roughly 83% are seen once. The biggest ten clones account for about a quarter of the sample.

The sample comprised peripheral blood. The TCR was taken from a human donor with active COVID-19. The donor label of this sample is uncertain.

The nucleotide sequence is TGTGCCAGCAGCCTCACGTCGGGACTAGCGGGGGGTAAAACAGATACGCAGTATTTT. This codes for CASSLTSGLAGGKTDTQYF. The rearranged chain carries TRBV9 and TRBJ2-3, and TRBD2 aligns with 15 junction nucleotides. Taken from the germline V gene, the CDR1 and CDR2 loops are SGDLS and YYNGEE. Including cysteine and phenylalanine, the CDR3 has 19 amino acids. The only DNA kept is the CDR3, 57 bases in frame from the first base. V loses 4 bases at its end and J loses 3 bases; junction bases beyond the gene matches: 12.